These 9 T cell receptor beta chains came from one sample sequenced in a study of shared clonotypes between healthy human individuals. TCRdb keeps only in-frame clones here, not all; method: immunoSEQ multiplex PCR. The data show about 2.4 million clones, roughly 93% seen once. Material: naive CD4+ T cells from PBMCs. Documented subset: CD45RA+ positively selected. Every receptor here comes from a man between 18 and 35 years old in good health. Some clones in this sample may be carry-over from other donors' samples.

The gene calls are TRBV28 and TRBJ1-1, with D perhaps matching TRBD1 (6 bases). The V gene's germline CDR1 is MDHEN and CDR2 SYDVKM. The germline V and J ends were trimmed by 7 bases and 6 bases, with 18 bases remaining between them. The CDR3 has 14 amino acids. The CDR3 sequence: CASTSGGARAEAFF. CDR3 coding DNA: TGTGCCAGCACCTCGGGGGGGGCGAGGGCTGAAGCTTTCTTT.

The chain employs TRBV28 and TRBJ2-1; no clear D. Trimming took 0 bases from V and 4 from J, leaving 13 bases between them. This CDR3 has 16 amino acids. Germline V gene data show CDR1 as MDHEN and CDR2 as SYDVKM. For the CDR3, the DNA is TGTGCCAGCAGTTTATGGAGCAGGAACCCTTACAATGAGCAGTTCTTC. Translated: CASSLWSRNPYNEQFF.

Written as DNA, the CDR3 is TGTGCCAGCGGGCTTTCCCCCTCCTACGAGCAGTACTTC. It encodes CASGLSPSYEQYF. The gene calls are TRBV7-3 and TRBJ2-7; D remains unclear. Germline CDR1 reads SGHTA; CDR2 reads FQGTGA. CDR3 length: 13 amino acids. The V end was cut by 8 bases, the J end by 0 bases, with 11 bases between.

This clone was seen a single time. The CDR3 reads CASSTRPDSEQYF. The CDR3 nucleotides read TGTGCCAGCAGCACCCGACCGGACTCTGAGCAGTACTTC. The rearrangement links TRBV7-3 to TRBJ2-7, with a weak D call TRBD2 (5 bases). Trimming cost V 5 bases and J 7 bases, with 15 bases left between them. Germline values: CDR1 SGHTA, CDR2 FQGTGA. The CDR3 contains 13 residues.

The V gene is TRBV9, the J gene TRBJ2-7, with D uncertain. The CDR3 sequence is 14 residues long. V dropped 0 bases and J dropped 7 bases, with 14 bases sitting between them. Germline-derived CDR1 and CDR2 are SGDLS and YYNGEE. The CDR3 sequence is CASSVAGQPGEQYF. CDR3 nucleotide sequence: TGTGCCAGCAGCGTAGCTGGGCAGCCTGGGGAGCAGTACTTC. The whole variable domain, filled in from reference TRBV9 and TRBJ2-7, reads DSGVTQTPKHLITATGQRVTLRCSPRSGDLSVYWYQQSLDQGLQFLIQYYNGEERAKGNILERFSAQQFPDLHSELNLSSLELGDSALYFCASSVAGQPGEQYFGPGTRLTVT.

CDR3 coding DNA: TGTGCCAGCAGCTTAAAGGGAGCCAAAAACATTCAGTACTTC. Translating it yields CASSLKGAKNIQYF. The chain has TRBV13 and TRBJ2-4; D call uncertain. CDR1 is PRHDT and CDR2 is FYEKMQ in the germline V gene (reference sequence). This CDR3 region has 14 residues. The germline V and J ends were trimmed by 2 bases and 0 bases, with 5 bases remaining between them.

The V gene is TRBV6-5, the J gene TRBJ2-7; 8 nucleotides agree with TRBD1. Germline CDR1 and CDR2: MNHEY and SVGAGI. Germline trimming cut 7 bases from V and 0 bases from J; bases unmatched to any gene: 8. CDR3 length equals 15 residues. The CDR3 DNA reads TGTGCCAGCAACAACCCCGGGACAGGCTCCTACGAGCAGTACTTC. Translation: CASNNPGTGSYEQYF.

CDR3 loop: CASSSPARSGRVYEQYF. The CDR3 DNA follows: TGTGCCAGCAGCTCCCCGGCCCGGAGCGGGAGGGTGTACGAGCAGTACTTC. The J gene is TRBJ2-7, the V gene TRBV7-9; 10 positions agree with TRBD2. The J segment lost 4 bases and the V segment lost 4 bases, leaving 13 bases of the junction unmatched. Looked up from germline, CDR1 is SEHNR and CDR2 is FQNEAQ (reference sequence). There are 17 residues in the CDR3.

The rearrangement links TRBV6-5 to TRBJ1-1; D gene uncertain. CDR1 and CDR2 (germline): MNHEY, SVGAGI. V shed 2 bases and J shed 2 bases, with 9 bases lying between them. This CDR3 has 14 residues. This CDR3 reads CASSYGQTNTEAFF. CDR3 bases: TGTGCCAGCAGTTACGGCCAGACTAACACTGAAGCTTTCTTT.